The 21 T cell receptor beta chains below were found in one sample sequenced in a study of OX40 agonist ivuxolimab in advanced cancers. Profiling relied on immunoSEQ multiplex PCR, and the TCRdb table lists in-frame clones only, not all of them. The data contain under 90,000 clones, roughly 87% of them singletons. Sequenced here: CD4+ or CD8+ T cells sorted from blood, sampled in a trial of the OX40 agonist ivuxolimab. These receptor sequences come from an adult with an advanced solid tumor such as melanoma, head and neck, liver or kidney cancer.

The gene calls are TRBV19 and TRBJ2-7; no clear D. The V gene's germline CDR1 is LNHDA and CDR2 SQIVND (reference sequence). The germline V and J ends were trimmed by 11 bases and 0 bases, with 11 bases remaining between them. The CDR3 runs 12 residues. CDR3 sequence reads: CASEGSSYEQYF. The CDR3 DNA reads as TGTGCCTCCGAAGGGTCCTCCTACGAGCAGTACTTC.

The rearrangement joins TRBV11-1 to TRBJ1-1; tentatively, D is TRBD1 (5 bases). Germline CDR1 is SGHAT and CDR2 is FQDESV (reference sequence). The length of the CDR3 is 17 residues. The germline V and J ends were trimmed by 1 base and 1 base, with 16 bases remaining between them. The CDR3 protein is CASSLDGARVSNTEAFF. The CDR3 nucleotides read TGTGCCAGCAGCTTAGATGGGGCCAGGGTGTCGAACACTGAAGCTTTCTTT.

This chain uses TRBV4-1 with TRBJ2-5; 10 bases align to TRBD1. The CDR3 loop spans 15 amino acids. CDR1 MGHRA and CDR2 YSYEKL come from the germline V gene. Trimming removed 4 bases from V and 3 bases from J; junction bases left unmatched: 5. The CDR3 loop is CASSLRDRGKETQYF. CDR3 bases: TGCGCCAGCAGCCTACGGGACAGGGGTAAAGAGACCCAGTACTTC.

The CDR3 DNA sequence: TGTGCCAGCATAAGAAGGACAGGGCCTAGCAATCAGCCCCAGCATTTT. Translated: CASIRRTGPSNQPQHF. The chain has TRBV28 and TRBJ1-5; 8 positions match TRBD1. Germline V gives CDR1 MDHEN, CDR2 SYDVKM. The CDR3 is 16 residues long. V shed 7 bases and J 0 bases; nucleotides not matched to a gene: 8.

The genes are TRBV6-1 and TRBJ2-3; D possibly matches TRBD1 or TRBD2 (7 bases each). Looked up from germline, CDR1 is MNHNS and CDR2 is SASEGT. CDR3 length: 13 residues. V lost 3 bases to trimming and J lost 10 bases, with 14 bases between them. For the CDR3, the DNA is TGTGCCAGCAGTGATGGGGGGGGGACAGCGCAGTATTTT. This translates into CASSDGGGTAQYF.

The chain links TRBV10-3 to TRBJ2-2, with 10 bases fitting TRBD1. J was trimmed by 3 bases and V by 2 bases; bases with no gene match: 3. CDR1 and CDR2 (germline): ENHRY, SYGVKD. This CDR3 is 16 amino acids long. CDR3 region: CAISEAGTGDTGELFF. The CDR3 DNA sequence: TGTGCCATCAGTGAGGCCGGGACAGGGGACACCGGGGAGCTGTTTTTT.

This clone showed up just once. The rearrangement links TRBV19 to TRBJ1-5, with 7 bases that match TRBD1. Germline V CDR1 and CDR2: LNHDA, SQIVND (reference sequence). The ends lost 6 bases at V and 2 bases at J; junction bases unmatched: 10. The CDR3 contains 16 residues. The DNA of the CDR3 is TGTGCCAGTAGCCCCACAGGGGTTACACGCAATCAGCCCCAGCATTTT. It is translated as CASSPTGVTRNQPQHF.

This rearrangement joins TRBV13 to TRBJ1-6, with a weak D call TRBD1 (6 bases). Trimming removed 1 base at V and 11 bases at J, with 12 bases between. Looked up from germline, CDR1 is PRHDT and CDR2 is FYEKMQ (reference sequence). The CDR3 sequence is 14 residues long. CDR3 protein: CASSLEGGKTPLHF. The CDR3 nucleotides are TGTGCCAGCAGCTTAGAGGGGGGGAAGACACCCCTCCACTTT.

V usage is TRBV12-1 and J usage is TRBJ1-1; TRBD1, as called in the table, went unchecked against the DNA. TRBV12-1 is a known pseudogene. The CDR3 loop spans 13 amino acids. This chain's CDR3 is CASRYDRGREAFF. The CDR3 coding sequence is TGTGCCAGCAGATATGACAGGGGGCGAGAAGCTTTCTTT.

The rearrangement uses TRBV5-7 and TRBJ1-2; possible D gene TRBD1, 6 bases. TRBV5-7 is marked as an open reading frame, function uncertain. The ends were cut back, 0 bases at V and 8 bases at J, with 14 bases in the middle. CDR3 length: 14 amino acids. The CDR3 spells CASSLGRRGQGYTF. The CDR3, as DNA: TGTGCCAGCAGCTTGGGGAGGCGGGGGCAGGGCTACACCTTC.

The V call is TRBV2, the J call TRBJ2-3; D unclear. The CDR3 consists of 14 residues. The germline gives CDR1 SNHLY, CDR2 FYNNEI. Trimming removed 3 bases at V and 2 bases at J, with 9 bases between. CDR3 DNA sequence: TGTGCCAGCAGTGAGTTACGCCCCACAGATACGCAGTATTTT. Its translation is CASSELRPTDTQYF.

CDR3 nucleotides: TGTGCCAGCAGAGGGGGGGGTATCGATGAAAAACTGTTTTTT. This sequence encodes CASRGGGIDEKLFF. The chain joins TRBV2 to TRBJ1-4; D perhaps matches TRBD1 (6 bases). V lost 6 bases and J lost 6, with 14 bases in between. The CDR3 extends over 14 amino acids. Per germline, CDR1 SNHLY and CDR2 FYNNEI.

CDR3 in DNA: TGTGCCAGCAGCACAAGTCTCGGGGAAGCTTTCTTT. Its translation is CASSTSLGEAFF. The V call is TRBV6-1, the J call TRBJ1-1; unclear D gene. The CDR3 is 12 residues long. Germline CDR1 reads MNHNS; CDR2 reads SASEGT. V shed 6 bases and J shed 8 bases, with 13 bases lying between them.

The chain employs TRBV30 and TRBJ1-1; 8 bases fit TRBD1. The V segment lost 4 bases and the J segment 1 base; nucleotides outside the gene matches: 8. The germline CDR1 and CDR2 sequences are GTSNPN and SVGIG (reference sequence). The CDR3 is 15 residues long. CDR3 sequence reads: CAWTPQGAPNTEAFF. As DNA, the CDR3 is TGTGCCTGGACCCCCCAGGGGGCGCCGAACACTGAAGCTTTCTTT.

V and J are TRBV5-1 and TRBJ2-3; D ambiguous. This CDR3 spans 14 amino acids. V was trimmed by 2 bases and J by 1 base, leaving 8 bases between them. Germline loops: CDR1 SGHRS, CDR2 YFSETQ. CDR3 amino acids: CASSFIPGTDTQYF. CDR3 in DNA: TGCGCCAGCAGCTTTATCCCTGGCACAGATACGCAGTATTTT.

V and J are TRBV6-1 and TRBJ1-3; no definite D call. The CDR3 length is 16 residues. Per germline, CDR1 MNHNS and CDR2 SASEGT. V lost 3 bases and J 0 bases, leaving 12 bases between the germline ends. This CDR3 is CASSDRRTSSGNTIYF. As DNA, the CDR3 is TGTGCCAGCAGTGACAGGAGAACGAGCTCTGGAAACACCATATATTTT.

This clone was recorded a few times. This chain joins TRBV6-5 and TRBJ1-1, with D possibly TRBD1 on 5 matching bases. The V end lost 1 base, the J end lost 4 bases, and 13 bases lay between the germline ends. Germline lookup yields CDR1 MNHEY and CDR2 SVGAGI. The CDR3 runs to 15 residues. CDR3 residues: CASSYLAGRGTEAFF. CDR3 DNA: TGTGCCAGCAGTTACTTAGCCGGGAGGGGCACTGAAGCTTTCTTT.

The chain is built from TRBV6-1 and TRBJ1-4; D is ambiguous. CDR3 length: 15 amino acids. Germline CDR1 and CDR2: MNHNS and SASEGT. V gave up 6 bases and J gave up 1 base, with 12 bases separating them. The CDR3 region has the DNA TGTGCCAGCAGGTCCAGGTCCCTAACTAATGAAAAACTGTTTTTT. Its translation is CASRSRSLTNEKLFF.

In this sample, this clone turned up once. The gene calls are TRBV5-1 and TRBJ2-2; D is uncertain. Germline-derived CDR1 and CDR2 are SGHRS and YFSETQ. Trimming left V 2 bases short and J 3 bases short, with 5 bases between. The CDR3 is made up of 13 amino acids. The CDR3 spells CASSFKDTGELFF. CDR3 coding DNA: TGCGCCAGCAGCTTCAAGGACACCGGGGAGCTGTTTTTT. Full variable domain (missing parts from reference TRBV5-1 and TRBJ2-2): KAGVTQTPRYLIKTRGQQVTLSCSPISGHRSVSWYQQTPGQGLQFLFEYFSETQRNKGNFPGRFSGRQFSNSRSEMNVSTLELGDSALYLCASSFKDTGELFFGEGSRLTVL.

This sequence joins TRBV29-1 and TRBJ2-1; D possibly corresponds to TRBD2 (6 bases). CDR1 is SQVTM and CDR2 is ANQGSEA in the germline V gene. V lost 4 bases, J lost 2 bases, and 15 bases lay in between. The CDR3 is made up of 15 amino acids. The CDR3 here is CSVGGGAVAYNEQFF. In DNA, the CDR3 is TGCAGCGTTGGTGGCGGGGCTGTCGCCTACAATGAGCAGTTCTTC.

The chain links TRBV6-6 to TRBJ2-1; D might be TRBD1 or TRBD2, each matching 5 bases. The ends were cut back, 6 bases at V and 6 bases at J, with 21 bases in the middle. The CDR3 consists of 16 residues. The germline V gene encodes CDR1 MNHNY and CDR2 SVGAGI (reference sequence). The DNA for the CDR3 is TGTGCCAGCAGCAAAGGGACCTACAAGGTCGGCAATGAGCAGTTCTTC. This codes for CASSKGTYKVGNEQFF.